This TCR beta chain was sequenced during a study of T cells expressing NK-cell markers. Study in general: Source material for TCR beta repertoires consisted of sorted CD3+CD56+NKG2C+, CD3+CD56+NKG2C- and CD3+CD56-NKG2C+ T cells. Most of the eight sequenced donors were HCMV-seropositive; one was seronegative.

CDR1 LNHNV and CDR2 YYDKDF come from the germline V gene (reference sequence). This CDR3 has 13 amino acids. Study conclusions and caveats: Similarly, these clonotypes led the CD3+CD56-NKG2C+ fraction as well in a few donors.

On this clonotype itself: Its antigen is unknown.

The TCR beta cDNA came from 5'RACE template switching with UMIs. Using the 5' RACE reads, TCRdb records one entry per CDR3 protein without DNA. The sample totals 90,000 to 130,000 distinct CDR3 sequences; its top ten clones hold about a fifth. This TCR was sampled from a woman aged 18 to 75 in good health. Material for sequencing was blood T cells: a sorted CD56 or NKG2C T cell subset, CD4+ or CD8+ T cells, or bulk PBMC T cells (not recorded which). This chain connects TRBV15 to TRBJ2-1. The CDR3 region is CATSRDQVDEQFF.